These 23 T cell receptor beta chains originate from one sample sequenced in a study of T cell changes during pregnancy in multiple sclerosis. Some clones are missing from TCRdb's copy, which holds only in-frame ones; the method was immunoSEQ multiplex PCR. This table has about 50,000 clones, more than 90% appearing once. Sequencing used CD4+ T cells from peripheral blood mononuclear cells, obtained before pregnancy. These receptors were obtained from a female donor with multiple sclerosis, enrolled in a pregnancy study.

This chain uses TRBV7-8 with TRBJ2-1, with 7 nucleotides matching TRBD2. This CDR3 is built from 16 residues. The J segment lost 6 bases and the V segment lost 4 bases, leaving 12 bases of the junction unmatched. CDR1 and CDR2 (germline): SGHVS, FQNEAQ. In DNA, the CDR3 is TGTGCCAGCAGCTCCGAGGGGAGGGCCTTCGGCAATGAGCAGTTCTTC. This sequence encodes CASSSEGRAFGNEQFF.

The rearrangement joins TRBV27 to TRBJ2-1; 7 positions match TRBD2. The CDR3 runs 16 residues. Trimming cost V 0 bases and J 2 bases; bases outside gene matches: 4. Germline V CDR1 and CDR2: MNHEY, SMNVEV (reference sequence). This chain's CDR3 is CASSLSPGTTYNEQFF. The CDR3 DNA reads TGTGCCAGCAGTTTATCGCCCGGGACTACCTACAATGAGCAGTTCTTC.

V gene TRBV6-5 combines with J gene TRBJ2-3; 7 nucleotides line up with TRBD2. Looked up from germline, CDR1 is MNHEY and CDR2 is SVGAGI. V gave up 8 bases and J gave up 1 base; unmatched junction bases: 3. The CDR3 is 13 amino acids. The CDR3 region is CASHREGTDTQYF. The CDR3 DNA reads TGTGCCAGCCATCGGGAGGGCACAGATACGCAGTATTTT.

The V call is TRBV27, the J call TRBJ2-7, with 7 bases identical to TRBD2. V lost 5 bases and J lost 1; bases outside the gene matches: 11. Looked up from germline, CDR1 is MNHEY and CDR2 is SMNVEV (reference sequence). This CDR3 spans 16 amino acids. In DNA form, the CDR3 reads TGTGCCAGCAGTCCCTTAGGAGCGGGGAGGTCCTACGAGCAGTACTTC. Its protein is CASSPLGAGRSYEQYF.

The rearrangement uses TRBV6-5 and TRBJ1-4; D perhaps matches TRBD1 (6 bases). V lost 6 bases and J 5 bases, leaving 16 bases between the germline ends. Germline assignment: CDR1 MNHEY and CDR2 SVGAGI. This CDR3 comprises 15 residues. The CDR3 protein is CASSLLGGQNEKLFF. In DNA, the CDR3 is TGTGCCAGCAGCCTACTCGGGGGGCAAAATGAAAAACTGTTTTTT.

The rearrangement links TRBV6-1 to TRBJ2-7; tentative D call: TRBD1 (5 bases). Germline values: CDR1 MNHNS, CDR2 SASEGT. Trimming cost V 2 bases and J 4 bases, with 9 bases left between them. CDR3 length: 13 residues. CDR3 in amino acids: CASSEQGPYEQYF. CDR3 nucleotides: TGTGCCAGCAGTGAACAGGGTCCTTACGAGCAGTACTTC.

The CDR3 DNA is TGTGCCAGCAGTTTATCGGGAGGGATGAAAGGCAATCAGCCCCAGCATTTT. Protein: CASSLSGGMKGNQPQHF. This chain joins TRBV28 and TRBJ1-5; D remains unclear. Germline values: CDR1 MDHEN, CDR2 SYDVKM. Trimming took 1 base from V and 2 from J, leaving 15 bases between them. The CDR3 covers 17 residues.

The rearrangement joins TRBV6-5 to TRBJ2-7; D possibly corresponds to TRBD2 (5 bases). V was cut by 1 base and J by 6 bases, with 13 bases left in between. The germline gives CDR1 MNHEY, CDR2 SVGAGI. The CDR3 covers 14 residues. CDR3 in amino acids: CASSYWQRAGEQYF. CDR3 nucleotide sequence: TGTGCCAGCAGTTACTGGCAGAGGGCGGGCGAGCAGTACTTC.

The chain employs TRBV7-8 and TRBJ1-5; no reliable D call. CDR1 is SGHVS and CDR2 is FQNEAQ in the germline V gene. V was clipped by 0 bases and J by 3 bases, with 15 bases between them. The CDR3 length is 17 residues. The CDR3 DNA reads as TGTGCCAGCAGCTTAGCGTGGTCTCCTAGTTTCAATCAGCCCCAGCATTTT. Encoded protein: CASSLAWSPSFNQPQHF.

The rearrangement links TRBV19 to TRBJ1-5; TRBD1 is a possible D gene (6 bases). Germline V lookup: CDR1 LNHDA, CDR2 SQIVND (reference sequence). The V end lost 8 bases, the J end lost 2 bases, and 25 bases lay between the germline ends. The CDR3 contains 18 residues. CDR3 DNA: TGTGCCAGTCGGAGTCGCAGGGGCGCCGAGGGAGGCAATCAGCCCCAGCATTTT. It is translated as CASRSRRGAEGGNQPQHF.

The rearrangement links TRBV10-2 to TRBJ1-3; D remains unclear. The CDR3 consists of 16 residues. Trimming shortened V by 2 bases and J by 2 bases, and 13 bases separated the two germline ends. Germline values: CDR1 WSHSY, CDR2 SAAADI. The CDR3 DNA is TGCGCCAGCAGTGAGCGCGGGGTTCAAGCTGGAAACACCATATATTTT. Protein product: CASSERGVQAGNTIYF.

The chain couples TRBV7-2 to TRBJ2-7, with D perhaps matching TRBD2 (6 bases). This CDR3 has 14 residues. Looked up from germline, CDR1 is SGHTA and CDR2 is FQGNSA. V was shortened by 5 bases and J by 6 bases, with 17 bases between the two germline ends. Here the CDR3 DNA reads TGTGCCAGCAGCCACCAGGGCAGGGAGGCCGAGCAGTACTTC. Translation: CASSHQGREAEQYF.

The rearrangement uses TRBV30 and TRBJ2-7; perhaps TRBD1 as D (5 bases). This CDR3 is 12 amino acids long. From germline, CDR1 is GTSNPN and CDR2 SVGIG (reference sequence). Trimming stripped 3 bases from V and 2 bases from J, with 8 bases between. The CDR3 DNA follows: TGTGCCTGGAGACAGGTAACCTACGAGCAGTACTTC. The encoded protein is CAWRQVTYEQYF.

This chain joins TRBV19 and TRBJ1-1, with TRBD1 matching 11 bases. V was pared by 3 bases and J by 5 bases, with 11 bases of the junction left unmatched. The CDR3 has 17 amino acids. In germline, CDR1 is LNHDA, CDR2 SQIVND (reference sequence). The CDR3 DNA follows: TGTGCCAGTAGTATTACGGGACAGGGGGTAGGTAGGACTGAAGCTTTCTTT. Translation gives CASSITGQGVGRTEAFF.

This chain joins TRBV5-1 and TRBJ2-1; 9 bases are shared with TRBD1. Losses at the gene ends were 9 bases for V and 14 bases for J; bases not matched to a gene: 9. Germline values: CDR1 SGHRS, CDR2 YFSETQ. The CDR3 covers 11 residues. The CDR3: CATRDREVEFF. Here the CDR3 DNA reads TGCGCCACGAGGGACAGGGAGGTGGAGTTCTTC.

The chain recombines TRBV6-1 with TRBJ2-7; TRBD1 aligns across 8 bases. The CDR3 runs 15 residues. In germline, CDR1 is MNHNS, CDR2 SASEGT. J was trimmed by 0 bases and V by 6 bases; bases with no gene match: 7. In nucleotides, the CDR3 is TGTGCCAGCAGCGACGACAGGGGCTACTCCTACGAGCAGTACTTC. Residues: CASSDDRGYSYEQYF.

The chain links TRBV5-8 to TRBJ1-1; no definite D call. Germline V lookup: CDR1 SGHTS, CDR2 YDEGEE. V lost 1 base and J lost 6, with 7 bases in between. CDR3 length: 12 amino acids. The CDR3 nucleotides read TGTGCCAGCAGCTTGAATACGGCTGAAGCTTTCTTT. Translation gives CASSLNTAEAFF. Full variable domain (outside the CDR3, taken from reference TRBV5-8 and TRBJ1-1): EAGVTQSPTHLIKTRGQQATLRCSPISGHTSVYWYQQALGLGLQFLLWYDEGEERNRGNFPPRFSGRQFPNYSSELNVNALELEDSALYLCASSLNTAEAFFGQGTRLTVV.

This rearrangement joins TRBV5-1 to TRBJ2-2, with 7 positions matching TRBD1. Looked up from germline, CDR1 is SGHRS and CDR2 is YFSETQ. This CDR3 contains 14 residues. After removal of 4 bases from V and 6 bases from J, the junction contained 6 bases not matched to a gene. CDR3 nucleotides: TGCGCCAGCAGCCCCACGCAGGGGGCCGGGGAGCTGTTTTTT. Amino acids: CASSPTQGAGELFF.

The chain carries TRBV9 and TRBJ2-3; tentatively, D is TRBD2 (6 bases). This CDR3 is 16 amino acids long. V dropped 4 bases and J dropped 3 bases, with 18 bases sitting between them. Germline-derived CDR1 and CDR2 are SGDLS and YYNGEE. The CDR3 protein is CASSFFGAGGTDTQYF. In nucleotides, the CDR3 is TGTGCCAGCAGCTTTTTCGGAGCGGGCGGGACAGATACGCAGTATTTT.

The chain recombines TRBV5-1 with TRBJ1-4; TRBD1 might be the D (6 bases). Germline lookup yields CDR1 SGHRS and CDR2 YFSETQ. V was trimmed by 3 bases and J by 6 bases, leaving 12 bases between them. The CDR3 runs to 14 residues. The DNA of the CDR3 is TGCGCCAGCAGCTGGGCGGGGGCAGATGAAAAACTGTTTTTT. Its protein product is CASSWAGADEKLFF.

The gene calls are TRBV10-3 and TRBJ1-3, with 7 bases lining up with TRBD1. The ends lost 10 bases at V and 1 base at J; junction bases unmatched: 10. Germline-derived CDR1 and CDR2 are ENHRY and SYGVKD. This CDR3 region has 15 residues. The CDR3 loop reads CATFDREVSGNTIYF. CDR3 nucleotide sequence: TGTGCCACCTTTGACAGGGAGGTTTCTGGAAACACCATATATTTT.

J is TRBJ2-2 and V is TRBV7-2, with D tentatively TRBD1 (6 bases). V dropped 2 bases and J dropped 5 bases, with 9 bases sitting between them. Germline V gene lookup returns CDR1 SGHTA and CDR2 FQGNSA. CDR3 length: 14 amino acids. The CDR3 protein is CASSLSRGTGELFF. CDR3 sequence (DNA): TGTGCCAGCAGCTTATCCAGGGGAACCGGGGAGCTGTTTTTT.

V gene TRBV7-2 combines with J gene TRBJ1-2, with D perhaps TRBD1 (5 bases). This CDR3 is built from 14 residues. The germline V and J ends were trimmed by 4 bases and 6 bases, with 15 bases remaining between them. CDR1 and CDR2 from the germline V gene are SGHTA and FQGNSA. The CDR3 sequence is CASSSGPGVDGYTF. The CDR3 DNA reads as TGTGCCAGCAGCTCGGGGCCGGGGGTGGATGGCTACACCTTC. The full variable domain, with the rest looked up from reference TRBV7-2 and TRBJ1-2, is GAGVSQSPSNKVTEKGKDVELRCDPISGHTALYWYRQSLGQGLEFLIYFQGNSAPDKSGLPSDRFSAERTGGSVSTLTIQRTQQEDSAVYLCASSSGPGVDGYTFGSGTRLTVV.